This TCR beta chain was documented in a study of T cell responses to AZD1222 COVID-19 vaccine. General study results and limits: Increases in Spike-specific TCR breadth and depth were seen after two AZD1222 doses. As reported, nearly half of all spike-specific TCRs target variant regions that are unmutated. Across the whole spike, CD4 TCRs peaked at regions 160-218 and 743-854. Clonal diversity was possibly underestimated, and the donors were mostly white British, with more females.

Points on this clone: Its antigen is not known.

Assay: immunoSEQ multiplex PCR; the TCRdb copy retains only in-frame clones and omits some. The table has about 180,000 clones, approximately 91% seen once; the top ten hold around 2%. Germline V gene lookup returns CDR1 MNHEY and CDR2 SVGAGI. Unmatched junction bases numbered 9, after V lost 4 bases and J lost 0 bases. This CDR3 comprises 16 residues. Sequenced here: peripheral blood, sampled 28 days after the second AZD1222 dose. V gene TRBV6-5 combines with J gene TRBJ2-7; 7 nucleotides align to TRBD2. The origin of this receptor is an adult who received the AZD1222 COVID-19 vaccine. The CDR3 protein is CASSWVIGGSSYEQYF. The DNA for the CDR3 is TGTGCCAGCAGTTGGGTCATCGGGGGGAGCTCCTACGAGCAGTACTTC.